This TCR beta chain stems from a study of shared clonotypes between healthy human individuals. Germline CDR1 and CDR2: SGHRS and YFSETQ. The J segment lost 2 bases and the V segment lost 4 bases, leaving 11 bases of the junction unmatched. CDR3 length equals 17 residues. Sequencing used immunoSEQ multiplex PCR; TCRdb keeps in-frame clones, though not all of them. The sample comprises over 400,000 clones, about 78% of which are singletons, and approximately 12% rests with the top ten. The sample taken for sequencing was PBMCs. The chain employs TRBV5-1 and TRBJ2-3; 9 positions agree with TRBD2. This TCR was recovered from a woman in her forties in good health. Some clones in this sample may be carry-over from other donors' samples. CDR3 sequence reads: CASSTSAGGRATDTQYF. CDR3 coding DNA: TGCGCCAGCAGCACCAGCGCTGGCGGGAGGGCCACAGATACGCAGTATTTT.